This is a list of T cell receptor beta chains from one sample in a study of blood T cell repertoires in COVID-19. Method: immunoSEQ multiplex PCR; TCRdb's copy keeps in-frame clones and lacks some. The data contain some 170,000 clones, 87% of them singletons. The sample taken for sequencing was peripheral blood. These receptor sequences come from a woman in her 70s with COVID-19, enrolled during active disease. The CDR3 runs from the conserved cysteine through the conserved F or W. The D gene is left open where the match is weak. Clone size appears in some rows only: once, few, many, or a class for an expanded clone.

cdr3_nt cdr3_aa clone_size v_call d_call j_call
TGTGCCAGCAGTCCGGGTGGCAATCAGCCCCAGCATTTT CASSPGGNQPQHF . TRBV2 . TRBJ1-5
TGTGCCAGCAGTTTACCCGCCGGGACAGGGGTTTGGGGTGAGCAGTTCTTC CASSLPAGTGVWGEQFF . TRBV28 TRBD1 TRBJ2-1
TGTGCCACCAGTGATCCTCGAACCGTGTTAACAGGGGTAGGGACCGGGGAGCTGTTTTTT CATSDPRTVLTGVGTGELFF . TRBV24-1 TRBD1 TRBJ2-2
TGTGCCAGCAGCTTAGATCTGACAGGGACTGGAAACACCATATATTTT CASSLDLTGTGNTIYF . TRBV11-2 TRBD1 TRBJ1-3
TGTGCCAGCAGCGTAGTTTCAGGACTCTACAATGAGCAGTTCTTC CASSVVSGLYNEQFF once TRBV9 . TRBJ2-1
TGTGCCAGCAGGCGGACTAGCGCGACGCAAGAGACCCAGTACTTC CASRRTSATQETQYF few TRBV7-2 TRBD2 TRBJ2-5
TGCAGCGTTGACGCTCTGCAGGGTACTGAAGCTTTCTTT CSVDALQGTEAFF . TRBV29-1 . TRBJ1-1
TGTGCCAGCAGCCATACCGGGACTAGTGTGACCGAGCAGTACTTC CASSHTGTSVTEQYF . TRBV3-1/TRBV3-2 TRBD2 TRBJ2-7
TGCAGCATTCTGTCTGGAAACACCATATATTTT CSILSGNTIYF . TRBV29-1 . TRBJ1-3
TGTGCCAGTGACAGGGGTTTTGAGGACACTGAAGCTTTCTTT CASDRGFEDTEAFF . TRBV6-5 TRBD1 TRBJ1-1
TGTGCCAGCAGCTTTTCAGGGGTTAAAAACATTCAGTACTTC CASSFSGVKNIQYF . TRBV11-3 . TRBJ2-4